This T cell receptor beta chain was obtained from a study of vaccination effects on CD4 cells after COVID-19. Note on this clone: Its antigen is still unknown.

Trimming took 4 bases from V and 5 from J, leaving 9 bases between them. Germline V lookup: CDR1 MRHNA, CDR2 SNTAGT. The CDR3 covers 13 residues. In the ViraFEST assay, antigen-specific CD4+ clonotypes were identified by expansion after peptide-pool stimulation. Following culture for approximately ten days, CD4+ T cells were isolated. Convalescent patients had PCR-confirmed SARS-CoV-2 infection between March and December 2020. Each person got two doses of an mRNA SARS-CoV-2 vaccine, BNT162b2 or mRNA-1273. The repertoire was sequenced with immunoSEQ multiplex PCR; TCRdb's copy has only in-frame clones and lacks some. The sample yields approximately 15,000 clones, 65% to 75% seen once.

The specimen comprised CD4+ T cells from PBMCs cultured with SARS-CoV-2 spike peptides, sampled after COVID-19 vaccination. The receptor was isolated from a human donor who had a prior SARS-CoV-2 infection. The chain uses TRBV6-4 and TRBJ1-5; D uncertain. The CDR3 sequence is CASSAERDQPQHF. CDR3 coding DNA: TGTGCCAGCAGTGCCGAAAGGGATCAGCCCCAGCATTTT.